These T cell receptor beta chains were read from a single sample in a study of OX40 agonist ivuxolimab in advanced cancers. Using immunoSEQ multiplex PCR, the repertoire was profiled, and TCRdb retains in-frame clones only, with some absent. The sample shows about 44,000 clones, approximately 91% of them seen only once. This material consisted of CD4+ or CD8+ T cells sorted from blood, taken in a trial of the OX40 agonist ivuxolimab. The source is an adult with an advanced solid tumor such as melanoma, head and neck, liver or kidney cancer. Both conserved end residues are part of each CDR3. A D gene is named only where the DNA matches it firmly. Expanded clones are given a class, and other clones once, few, many or no size at all.

J: TRBJ2-1
V: TRBV19
size: NA
D: NA
CDR3: CASTMTTGYNEQFF
DNA: TGTGCCAGTACAATGACTACCGGTTACAATGAGCAGTTCTTC

J: TRBJ1-4
V: TRBV5-1
size: NA
D: NA
CDR3: CASSLSTNSNEKLFF
DNA: TGCGCCAGCAGCCTCTCGACGAATTCCAATGAAAAACTGTTTTTT

J: TRBJ1-2
V: TRBV4-1
size: NA
D: NA
CDR3: CASSQTWDYGYTF
DNA: TGCGCCAGCAGCCAGACCTGGGACTATGGCTACACCTTC

J: TRBJ1-5
V: TRBV19
size: NA
D: NA
CDR3: CASSIGVANNQPQHF
DNA: TGTGCCAGTAGTATCGGGGTCGCAAACAATCAGCCCCAGCATTTT

J: TRBJ2-1
V: TRBV5-1
size: NA
D: TRBD2
CDR3: CASSLVAGGQEQFF
DNA: TGCGCCAGCAGCTTGGTAGCGGGAGGGCAAGAGCAGTTCTTC

J: TRBJ2-5
V: TRBV9
size: NA
D: TRBD2
CDR3: CASSVGAGGGETQYF
DNA: TGTGCCAGCAGCGTCGGAGCGGGAGGAGGGGAGACCCAGTACTTC

J: TRBJ2-1
V: TRBV19
size: NA
D: NA
CDR3: CASSISNFRDNEQFF
DNA: TGTGCCAGTAGTATCTCTAACTTTCGAGACAATGAGCAGTTCTTC

J: TRBJ2-1
V: TRBV27
size: NA
D: NA
CDR3: CASSYGEYNEQFF
DNA: TGTGCCAGCAGTTATGGGGAATACAATGAGCAGTTCTTC

J: TRBJ2-1
V: TRBV18
size: NA
D: NA
CDR3: CASSPVPGDEQFF
DNA: TGTGCCAGCTCACCTGTACCCGGCGATGAGCAGTTCTTC

J: TRBJ1-4
V: TRBV6-1
size: NA
D: NA
CDR3: CASSESLGATNEKLFF
DNA: TGTGCCAGCAGTGAATCCCTTGGAGCAACTAATGAAAAACTGTTTTTT

J: TRBJ2-1
V: TRBV27
size: NA
D: TRBD2
CDR3: CASSLSLAGAYNEQFF
DNA: TGTGCCAGCAGTTTATCACTAGCGGGAGCCTACAATGAGCAGTTCTTC

J: TRBJ1-1
V: TRBV9
size: NA
D: NA
CDR3: CASSVGVSQEAFF
DNA: TGTGCCAGCAGCGTAGGGGTCAGCCAGGAAGCTTTCTTT

J: TRBJ2-1
V: TRBV5-6
size: NA
D: TRBD2
CDR3: CASSLDGLGHYNEQFF
DNA: TGTGCCAGCAGCTTGGATGGACTAGGGCACTACAATGAGCAGTTCTTC

J: TRBJ2-7
V: TRBV2
size: NA
D: TRBD1
CDR3: CARRDSESSYEQYF
DNA: TGTGCCAGGAGGGACAGCGAGAGCTCCTACGAGCAGTACTTC

J: TRBJ1-1
V: TRBV28
size: NA
D: NA
CDR3: CASSSSPKTHYEAFF
DNA: TGTGCCAGCAGTTCCAGCCCGAAAACCCATTATGAAGCTTTCTTT

J: TRBJ2-1
V: TRBV4-1
size: NA
D: NA
CDR3: CASSQVFPTAGEQFF
DNA: TGCGCCAGCAGCCAAGTTTTCCCCACGGCTGGTGAGCAGTTCTTC

J: TRBJ2-5
V: TRBV18
size: once
D: TRBD2
CDR3: CASSPPVLGLAVETQYF
DNA: TGTGCCAGCTCACCACCGGTGCTTGGACTAGCTGTAGAGACCCAGTACTTC

J: TRBJ1-1
V: TRBV13
size: NA
D: TRBD1
CDR3: CASSSEGAQVTEAFF
DNA: TGTGCCAGCAGCTCAGAGGGGGCGCAGGTCACTGAAGCTTTCTTT

J: TRBJ2-5
V: TRBV4-3
size: NA
D: TRBD1
CDR3: CASSQDPPGGTGLETQYF
DNA: TGCGCCAGCAGCCAAGATCCGCCCGGCGGGACAGGGTTAGAGACCCAGTACTTC

J: TRBJ1-2
V: TRBV29-1
size: NA
D: NA
CDR3: CSVAGAMGGYTF
DNA: TGCAGCGTGGCAGGGGCCATGGGTGGCTACACCTTC

J: TRBJ1-1
V: TRBV5-1
size: NA
D: TRBD1
CDR3: CASSSGQGGTEAFF
DNA: TGCGCCAGCAGCTCCGGACAGGGAGGGACTGAAGCTTTCTTT

J: TRBJ1-4
V: TRBV7-9
size: NA
D: TRBD1
CDR3: CASSPGQDATNEKLFF
DNA: TGTGCCAGCAGCCCAGGACAGGATGCAACTAATGAAAAACTGTTTTTT

J: TRBJ2-7
V: TRBV11-2
size: NA
D: NA
CDR3: CASSYGGSEQYF
DNA: TGTGCCAGCAGCTACGGGGGCTCCGAGCAGTACTTC

J: TRBJ2-1
V: TRBV28
size: NA
D: NA
CDR3: CASSSPRRGHNEQFF
DNA: TGTGCCAGCAGTTCCCCCAGGCGGGGTCACAATGAGCAGTTCTTC

J: TRBJ2-2
V: TRBV15
size: NA
D: NA
CDR3: CATSRRRGNGGELFF
DNA: TGTGCCACCAGCAGACGACGGGGGAATGGCGGGGAGCTGTTTTTT

J: TRBJ2-1
V: TRBV7-8
size: NA
D: NA
CDR3: CASSLDPAYNEQFF
DNA: TGTGCCAGCAGCTTAGATCCCGCCTACAATGAGCAGTTCTTC

J: TRBJ2-1
V: TRBV27
size: NA
D: NA
CDR3: CASSFSGKQFF
DNA: TGTGCCAGCAGTTTTTCGGGAAAGCAGTTCTTC